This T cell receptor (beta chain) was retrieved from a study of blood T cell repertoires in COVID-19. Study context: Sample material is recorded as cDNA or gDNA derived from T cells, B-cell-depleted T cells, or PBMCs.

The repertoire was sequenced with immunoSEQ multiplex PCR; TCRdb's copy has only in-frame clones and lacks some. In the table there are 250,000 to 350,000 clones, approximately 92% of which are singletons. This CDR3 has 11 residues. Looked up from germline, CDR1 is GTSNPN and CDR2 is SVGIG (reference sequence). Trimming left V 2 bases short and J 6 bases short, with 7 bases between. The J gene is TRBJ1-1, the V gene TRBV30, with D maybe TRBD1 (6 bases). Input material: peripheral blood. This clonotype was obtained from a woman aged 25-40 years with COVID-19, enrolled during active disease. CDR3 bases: TGTGCCTGGAGTAAGGGGGCTGAAGCTTTCTTT. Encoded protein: CAWSKGAEAFF.